The present TCR beta chain was sequenced within a study of blood T cells in healthy people across ages. Study-wide results and caveats: TCR beta diversity, measured per million T cells, fell in a roughly linear way with age. It was held that diversity estimates obtained from one million T cells represented underestimates.

On this clonotype itself: Its specificity is not known.

With a J-beta primer mix and a sample-barcoded 5' primer, a second PCR ran about 7 to 12 cycles. TCRdb re-called the 5' RACE reads through MiXCR, storing one row per CDR3 protein. Of more than 1,400,000 distinct CDR3 sequences in the sample, around two fifths are singletons; the top ten hold roughly 8.2%. The source material was blood. This clonotype originated in a woman aged 18-29 years in good health.

CDR3 nucleotide sequence: TGTGCCAGCAGCTTAGGGAGGACCCGATACAATGAGCAGTACTTC. Translated: CASSLGRTRYNEQYF. This rearrangement joins TRBV7-2 to TRBJ2-1; D possibly corresponds to TRBD2 (5 bases). The J call may be incorrect, as the DNA end agrees better with TRBJ2-7. The CDR3 contains 15 residues. Germline assignment: CDR1 SGHTA and CDR2 FQGNSA.